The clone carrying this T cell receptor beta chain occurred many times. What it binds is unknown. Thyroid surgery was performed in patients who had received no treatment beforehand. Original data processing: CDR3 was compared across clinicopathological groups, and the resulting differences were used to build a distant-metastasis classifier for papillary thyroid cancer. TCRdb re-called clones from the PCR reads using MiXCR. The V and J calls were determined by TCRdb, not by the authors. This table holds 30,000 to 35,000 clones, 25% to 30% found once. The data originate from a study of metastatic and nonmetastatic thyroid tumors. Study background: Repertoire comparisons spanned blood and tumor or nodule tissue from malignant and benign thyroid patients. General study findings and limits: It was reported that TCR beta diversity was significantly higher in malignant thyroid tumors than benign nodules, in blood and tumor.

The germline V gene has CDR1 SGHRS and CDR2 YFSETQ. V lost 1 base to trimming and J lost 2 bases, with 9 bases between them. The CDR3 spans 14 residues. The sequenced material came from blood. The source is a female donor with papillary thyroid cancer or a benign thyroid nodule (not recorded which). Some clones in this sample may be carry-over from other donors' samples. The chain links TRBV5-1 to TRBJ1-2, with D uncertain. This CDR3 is CASSLKGPNYGYTF. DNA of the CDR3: TGCGCCAGCAGCTTGAAAGGGCCCAACTATGGCTACACCTTC.